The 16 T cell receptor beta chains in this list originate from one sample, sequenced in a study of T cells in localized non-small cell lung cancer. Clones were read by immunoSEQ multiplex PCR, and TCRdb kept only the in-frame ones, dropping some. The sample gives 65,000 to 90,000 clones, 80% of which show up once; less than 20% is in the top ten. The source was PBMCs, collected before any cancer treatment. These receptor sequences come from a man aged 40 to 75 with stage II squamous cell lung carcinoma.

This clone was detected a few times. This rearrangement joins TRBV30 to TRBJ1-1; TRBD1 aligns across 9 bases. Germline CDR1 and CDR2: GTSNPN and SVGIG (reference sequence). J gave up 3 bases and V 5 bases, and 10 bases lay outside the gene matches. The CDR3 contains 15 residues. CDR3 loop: CAWVSGTGFDTEAFF. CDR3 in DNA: TGTGCCTGGGTATCCGGGACAGGGTTTGACACTGAAGCTTTCTTT.

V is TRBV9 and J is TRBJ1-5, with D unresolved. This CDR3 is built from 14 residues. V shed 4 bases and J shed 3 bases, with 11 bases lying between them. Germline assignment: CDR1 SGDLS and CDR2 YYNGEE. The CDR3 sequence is CASSPAGNNQPQHF. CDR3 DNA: TGTGCCAGCAGCCCTGCAGGAAACAATCAGCCCCAGCATTTT.

The CDR3 DNA is TGTGCCATCAGTGTAGCGGCCCCCTACAATGAGCAGTTCTTC. It yields the protein CAISVAAPYNEQFF. This sequence joins TRBV10-3 and TRBJ2-1; TRBD2 might be the D (6 bases). CDR1 is ENHRY, CDR2 SYGVKD, per germline. Trimming took 4 bases from V and 2 from J, leaving 9 bases between them. The CDR3 is made up of 14 amino acids.

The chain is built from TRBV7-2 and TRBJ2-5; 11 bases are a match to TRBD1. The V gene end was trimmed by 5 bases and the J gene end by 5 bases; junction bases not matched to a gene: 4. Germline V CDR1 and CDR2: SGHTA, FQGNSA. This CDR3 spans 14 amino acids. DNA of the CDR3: TGTGCCAGCAGCATGGGACAGGGGGGGGAGACCCAGTACTTC. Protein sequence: CASSMGQGGETQYF.

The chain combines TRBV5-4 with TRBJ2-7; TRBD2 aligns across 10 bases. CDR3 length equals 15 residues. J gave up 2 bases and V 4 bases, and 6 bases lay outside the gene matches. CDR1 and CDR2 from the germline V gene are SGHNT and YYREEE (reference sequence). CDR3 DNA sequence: TGTGCCAGCAGCCCCTTGACTAGCGGGCCCTACGAGCAGTACTTC. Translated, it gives CASSPLTSGPYEQYF.

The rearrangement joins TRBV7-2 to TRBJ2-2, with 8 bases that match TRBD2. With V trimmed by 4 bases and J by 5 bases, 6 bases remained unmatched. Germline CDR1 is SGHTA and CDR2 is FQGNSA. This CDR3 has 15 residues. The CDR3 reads CASSSGLGGTGELFF. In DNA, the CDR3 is TGTGCCAGCAGCTCGGGACTAGGAGGGACCGGGGAGCTGTTTTTT.

In nucleotides, the CDR3 is TGTGCCAGCAGCTTCGGCCGGGTCCGGAATGAAAAACTGTTTTTT. Translating it yields CASSFGRVRNEKLFF. This chain connects TRBV5-6 to TRBJ1-4; D not resolved. V shed 2 bases and J shed 5 bases, with 13 bases lying between them. Germline V lookup: CDR1 SGHDT, CDR2 YYEEEE. The length of the CDR3 is 15 residues.

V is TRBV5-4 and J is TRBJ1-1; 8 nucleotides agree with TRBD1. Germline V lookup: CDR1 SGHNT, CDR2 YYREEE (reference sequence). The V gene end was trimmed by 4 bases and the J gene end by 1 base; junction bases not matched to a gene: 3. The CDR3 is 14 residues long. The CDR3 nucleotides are TGTGCCAGCAGCCTGGACAGGGCGAACACTGAAGCTTTCTTT. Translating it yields CASSLDRANTEAFF.

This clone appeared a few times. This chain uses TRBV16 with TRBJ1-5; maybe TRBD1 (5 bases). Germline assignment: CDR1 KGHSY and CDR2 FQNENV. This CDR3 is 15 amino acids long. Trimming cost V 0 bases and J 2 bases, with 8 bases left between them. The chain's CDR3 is CASSQSVTGNQPQHF. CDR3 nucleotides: TGTGCCAGCAGCCAATCGGTGACAGGCAATCAGCCCCAGCATTTT. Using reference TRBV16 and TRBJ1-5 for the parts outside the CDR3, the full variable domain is GEEVAQTPKHLVRGEGQKAKLYCAPIKGHSYVFWYQQVLKNEFKFLISFQNENVFDETGMPKERFSAKCLPNSPCSLEIQATKLEDSAVYFCASSQSVTGNQPQHFGDGTRLSIL.

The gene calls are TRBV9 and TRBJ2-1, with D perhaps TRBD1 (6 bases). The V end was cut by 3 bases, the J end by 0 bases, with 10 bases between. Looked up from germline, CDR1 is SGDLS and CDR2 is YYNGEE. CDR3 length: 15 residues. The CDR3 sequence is CASSGTASSYNEQFF. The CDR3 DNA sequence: TGTGCCAGCAGCGGGACAGCGAGCTCCTACAATGAGCAGTTCTTC.

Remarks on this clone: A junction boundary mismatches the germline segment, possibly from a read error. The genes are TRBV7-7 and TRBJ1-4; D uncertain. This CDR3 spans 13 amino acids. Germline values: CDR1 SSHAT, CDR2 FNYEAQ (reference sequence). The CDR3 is CASSFSLGEKLFF. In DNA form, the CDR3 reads TGTGCTAGCAGCTTCAGTTTAGGGGAAAAACTGTTTTTT.

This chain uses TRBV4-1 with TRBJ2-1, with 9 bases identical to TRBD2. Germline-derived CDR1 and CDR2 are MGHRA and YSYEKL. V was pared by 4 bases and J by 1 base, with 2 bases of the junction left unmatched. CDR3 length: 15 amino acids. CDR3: CASSLSGRSYNEQFF. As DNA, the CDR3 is TGCGCCAGCAGCCTGAGCGGGAGGTCCTACAATGAGCAGTTCTTC.

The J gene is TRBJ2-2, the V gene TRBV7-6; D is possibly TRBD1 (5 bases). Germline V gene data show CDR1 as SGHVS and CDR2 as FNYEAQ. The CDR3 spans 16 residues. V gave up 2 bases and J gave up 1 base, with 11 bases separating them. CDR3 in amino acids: CASSLPIGQNTGELFF. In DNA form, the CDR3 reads TGTGCCAGCAGCTTACCCATAGGACAGAACACCGGGGAGCTGTTTTTT.

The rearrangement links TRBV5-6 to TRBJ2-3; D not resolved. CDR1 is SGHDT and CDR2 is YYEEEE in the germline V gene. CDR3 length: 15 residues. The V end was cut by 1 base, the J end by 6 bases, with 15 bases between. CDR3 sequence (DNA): TGTGCCAGCAGCTTGAAACTTGCCCACACTGATACGCAGTATTTT. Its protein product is CASSLKLAHTDTQYF.

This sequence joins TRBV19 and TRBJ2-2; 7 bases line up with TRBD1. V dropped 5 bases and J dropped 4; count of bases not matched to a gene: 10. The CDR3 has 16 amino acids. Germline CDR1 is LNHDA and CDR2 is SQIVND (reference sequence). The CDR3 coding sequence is TGTGCCAGTAGTTATAAGGGGGCGGCGGGCACCGGGGAGCTGTTTTTT. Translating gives CASSYKGAAGTGELFF.

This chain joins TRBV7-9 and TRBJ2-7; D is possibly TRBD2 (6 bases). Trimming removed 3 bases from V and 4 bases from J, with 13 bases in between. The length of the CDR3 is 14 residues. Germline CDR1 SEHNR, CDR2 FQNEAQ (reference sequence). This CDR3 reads CASSFTGVGYEQYF. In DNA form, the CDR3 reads TGTGCCAGCAGCTTTACGGGGGTTGGGTACGAGCAGTACTTC.